The sequence of this T cell receptor (beta chain) was determined in a study of control samples from healthy donors and cancer patients. Profiled with immunoSEQ multiplex PCR; TCRdb holds only in-frame clones, not every one. The top ten clones hold more than 6.5% of a sample with approximately 30,000 clones, roughly 94% of them seen once. The V end lost 8 bases, the J end lost 0 bases, and 11 bases lay between the germline ends. Looked up from germline, CDR1 is MGHDK and CDR2 is SYGVNS. This CDR3 has 14 residues. The TCR sequence derives from a man between 60 and 75 years old in good health. This chain connects TRBV25-1 to TRBJ1-3; D is perhaps TRBD1 (5 bases). Sequencing was performed on blood. This CDR3 is CASAGKFSGNTIYF. The CDR3 DNA follows: TGTGCCAGCGCAGGGAAGTTCTCTGGAAACACCATATATTTT.